The 4 T cell receptor beta chains below come from one sample, sequenced in a study of T cells in women clearing cervical HPV infection. Data came from immunoSEQ multiplex PCR; TCRdb stores just in-frame clones and leaves some out. Its listing shows about 31,000 clones. The sample taken for sequencing was blood buffy coat. The receptor source for this set is a woman aged 18-70 years with a cervical HPV16 infection that either progressed to CIN3+ or cleared (not recorded which).

Note on this clone: The read stops 3 residues short of the end of the CDR3; the missing end is completed from the germline J gene. The chain employs TRBV13 and TRBJ2-2; possibly TRBD1 for D (5 bases). This CDR3 comprises 15 residues. V was pared by 2 bases and J by 0 bases, with 7 bases between. The germline V gene has CDR1 PRHDT and CDR2 FYEKMQ (reference sequence). CDR3 sequence: CASSLTGANTGELFF. Partial CDR3 DNA: TGTGCCAGCAGCTTAACAGGCGCGAACACCGGGGAG.

Worth noting for this clone: Read coverage stops 3 residues before the CDR3 terminus; the germline J gene supplies the remainder. The rearrangement joins TRBV2 to TRBJ2-5; weak D call: TRBD1 (6 bases). Germline assignment: CDR1 SNHLY and CDR2 FYNNEI. The CDR3 covers 13 residues. The germline V and J ends were trimmed by 6 bases and 2 bases, with 10 bases remaining between them. The sequenced CDR3 bases are TGTGCCAGCAGCGGACAGTTGCAAGAGACC. It is translated as CASSGQLQET. The entire CDR3 sequence reads CASSGQLQETQYF.

About this clone: Sequencing ends 3 residues short of the CDR3 end; the germline J gene provides the rest. The V and J genes are TRBV20-1 and TRBJ2-7; TRBD1 might be the D (6 bases). This CDR3 is built from 13 residues. Germline lookup yields CDR1 DFQATT and CDR2 SNEGSKA (reference sequence). Trimming left V 4 bases short and J 3 bases short, with 13 bases between. The chain's CDR3 is CSAIRQANYEQYF. The CDR3 DNA, read in part, is TGCAGTGCTATCAGACAGGCTAACTACGAG.

Incomplete CDR3 DNA: TGTGCCAGCAGCCAACAAACCGGGGAG. Encoded protein: CASSQQTGE. The CDR3, in full, reads CASSQQTGELFF. This chain joins TRBV5-6 and TRBJ2-2; D unclear. The read ends 3 residues shy of where the CDR3 ends; the end is completed using the germline J gene. Germline V gene lookup returns CDR1 SGHDT and CDR2 YYEEEE. Deletions cut 4 bases from V and 5 bases from J, with 6 bases between. The CDR3 consists of 12 residues.